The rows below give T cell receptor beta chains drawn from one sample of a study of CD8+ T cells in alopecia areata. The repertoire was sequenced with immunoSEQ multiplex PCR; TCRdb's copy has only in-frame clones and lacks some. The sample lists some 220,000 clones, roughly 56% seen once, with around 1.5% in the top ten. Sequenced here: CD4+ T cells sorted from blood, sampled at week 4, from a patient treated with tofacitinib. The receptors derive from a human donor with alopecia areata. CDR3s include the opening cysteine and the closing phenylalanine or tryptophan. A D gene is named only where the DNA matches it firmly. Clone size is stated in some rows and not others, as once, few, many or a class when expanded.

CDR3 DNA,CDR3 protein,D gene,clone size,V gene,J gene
TGTGCCAGCAGTTTTGGCAGGGGGGAATTTAATGAGCAGTTCTTC,CASSFGRGEFNEQFF,-,few,TRBV27,TRBJ2-1
TGCAGCGTTGACTTTGGGCGTAACACTGAAGCTTTCTTT,CSVDFGRNTEAFF,-,-,TRBV29-1,TRBJ1-1
TGTGCCAGCAGCCAATTTCGCGAGGGCGAGCAGTACTTC,CASSQFREGEQYF,-,few,TRBV7-3,TRBJ2-7
TGCGCCAGCAGCCAAGAGGCAGGGTTGTCGAACACTGAAGCTTTCTTT,CASSQEAGLSNTEAFF,-,few,TRBV4-1,TRBJ1-1
TGTGCCAGCAGCTTATCGGGACAGATGAACACTGAAGCTTTCTTT,CASSLSGQMNTEAFF,TRBD1,-,TRBV7-2,TRBJ1-1
TGTGCCAGCAGCTTGGAACAGGGGACGAACTATGGCTACACCTTC,CASSLEQGTNYGYTF,TRBD1,-,TRBV5-4,TRBJ1-2
TGTGCCTGGAGTCTAACTAACTATGGCTACACCTTC,CAWSLTNYGYTF,-,once,TRBV30,TRBJ1-2
TGTGCCTGGGGGTCCCTCGGGGCAGCCGGGGAGCTGTTTTTT,CAWGSLGAAGELFF,-,few,TRBV30,TRBJ2-2
TGTGCCAGCAGTGACTATAGCAATCAGCCCCAGCATTTT,CASSDYSNQPQHF,-,-,TRBV25-1,TRBJ1-5
TGTGCCAGCAGCTTCTCTGGGGGACAGGCAGATACGCAGTATTTT,CASSFSGGQADTQYF,TRBD1,few,TRBV11-2,TRBJ2-3
TGTGCCAGCGCTAGGGACAGGGCCCAAGAGACCCAGTACTTC,CASARDRAQETQYF,TRBD1,-,TRBV11-2,TRBJ2-5
TGTGCCTGGAGTGTAGATGGGGGGAGTCAGCCCCAGCATTTT,CAWSVDGGSQPQHF,-,-,TRBV30,TRBJ1-5
TGCAGCGTTGACCGACAGGGCGAACATGGCTACACCTTC,CSVDRQGEHGYTF,TRBD1,-,TRBV29-1,TRBJ1-2
TGCAGCGTGAAGCGGGGGGTCGGAGATACGCAGTATTTT,CSVKRGVGDTQYF,TRBD2,-,TRBV29-1,TRBJ2-3
TGTGCCAGCAAATTTAATACCGGGACAGGGAGCGAAAAACTGTTTTTT,CASKFNTGTGSEKLFF,TRBD1,-,TRBV25-1,TRBJ1-4
TGTGCCAGCGGGAGACAGGGGGCTTATTCACCCCTCCACTTT,CASGRQGAYSPLHF,TRBD1,-,TRBV6-5,TRBJ1-6
TGTGCCAGCAGAGTTGGGTATGAAGCTTTCTTT,CASRVGYEAFF,-,-,TRBV6-5,TRBJ1-1
TGCGCCAGCAGTGAGTCGGGTTACACTGAAGCTTTCTTT,CASSESGYTEAFF,-,few,TRBV10-2,TRBJ1-1
TGTGCCAGCAGCTTAAGTCCAAGACAGGGCACGGACTATGGCTACACCTTC,CASSLSPRQGTDYGYTF,TRBD1,-,TRBV7-2,TRBJ1-2
TGCGCCAGCAGCCAAGATAGGACGGACAGGGCTCAGCATTTT,CASSQDRTDRAQHF,TRBD1,few,TRBV4-3,TRBJ1-5
TGTGCCAGCAGCTCACCCGGGACTAGCGGGGGGGTTTCCTACAATGAGCAGTTCTTC,CASSSPGTSGGVSYNEQFF,TRBD2,many,TRBV7-2,TRBJ2-1
TGTGCCACCAGCAGAGAGGGAACGGGGGAGACCCAGTACTTC,CATSREGTGETQYF,-,once,TRBV15,TRBJ2-5
TGCAGCGCTGGGACTAGCGGGGTATCCTACGAGCAGTACTTC,CSAGTSGVSYEQYF,TRBD2,-,TRBV29-1,TRBJ2-7
TGCAGCGTTGGCGGGTCGCTGGCGTTTGATACGCAGTATTTT,CSVGGSLAFDTQYF,-,-,TRBV29-1,TRBJ2-3
TGTGCCTGGGCAGGGGGCGATAATCAGCCCCAGCATTTT,CAWAGGDNQPQHF,TRBD1,few,TRBV30,TRBJ1-5
TGCAGTGCTTGGGGCCAGCTGGGAGCTTTCTTT,CSAWGQLGAFF,-,-,TRBV20-1,TRBJ1-1
TGCGCCAGCAGCCAAGGTCCTGCGTCGGCAGCCAAAAACATTCAGTACTTC,CASSQGPASAAKNIQYF,-,few,TRBV4-3,TRBJ2-4
TGCAGCGTTGAGCTTAGACAGGGAAGCCCTGAAGCTTTCTTT,CSVELRQGSPEAFF,TRBD1,-,TRBV29-1,TRBJ1-1
TGTGCCTGGAGTGTCGGGGGCGAGCAGTACTTC,CAWSVGGEQYF,-,-,TRBV30,TRBJ2-7
TGCAGCGTTGAAGATTGGACAGACGGGGCTTTCTTT,CSVEDWTDGAFF,-,-,TRBV29-1,TRBJ1-1
TGCAGCGTTGAAGATCAGGACAGCTATGGCTACACCTTC,CSVEDQDSYGYTF,-,once,TRBV29-1,TRBJ1-2
TGTGCCAGCAGGGCCGGGGGGGCGGATGGCTACACCTTC,CASRAGGADGYTF,-,few,TRBV6-5,TRBJ1-2
TGTGCCAGCAGTGAGACAGGACCTAACTATGGCTACACCTTC,CASSETGPNYGYTF,-,-,TRBV2,TRBJ1-2
TGTGCCAGCAGGGCCCGGGTTGCAGAGACCCAGTACTTC,CASRARVAETQYF,-,once,TRBV2,TRBJ2-5
TGTGCCAGCAGCTTACGGTCTTCAGGGCCCGAGCAGTACTTC,CASSLRSSGPEQYF,-,few,TRBV7-6,TRBJ2-7
TGTGCCTGGAGAGAGGACAGGGTTGGCTACACCTTC,CAWREDRVGYTF,TRBD1,-,TRBV30,TRBJ1-2
TGTGCCAGCTCACCAGGCTCGGACAGCTCACCCCTCCACTTT,CASSPGSDSSPLHF,-,-,TRBV18,TRBJ1-6
TGCGCCAGCAGCCAAGATATAAGGGTTGAGCAGTACTTC,CASSQDIRVEQYF,-,-,TRBV4-3,TRBJ2-7
TGTGCCAGCAGTTCGACAGGGGGCTCCTACAATGAGCAGTTCTTC,CASSSTGGSYNEQFF,TRBD1,-,TRBV6-5,TRBJ2-1
TGTGCCAGCTCACCAGGCCGGGGGGACCCCGATACGCAGTATTTT,CASSPGRGDPDTQYF,TRBD2,few,TRBV18,TRBJ2-3
TGTGCCACCAGCAGAGCCGACAGGGTCTGGCGGAGGACTGAAGCTTTCTTT,CATSRADRVWRRTEAFF,TRBD1,-,TRBV15,TRBJ1-1
TGCGCCAGCAGTGAGTCCCTGGGGACTGAAGCTTTCTTT,CASSESLGTEAFF,-,-,TRBV10-1,TRBJ1-1
TGTGCCAGCAGCCCCCTGGGGGTCGAAGGCGCTGAAGCTTTCTTT,CASSPLGVEGAEAFF,-,once,TRBV5-6,TRBJ1-1
TGCGCCAGCAGCCCTCAGGGACAGGATAATTCACCCCTCCACTTT,CASSPQGQDNSPLHF,TRBD1,once,TRBV5-1,TRBJ1-6
TGTGCCAGCAGCTTAGACAGGGCTGGGGGTCAGCCCCAGCATTTT,CASSLDRAGGQPQHF,-,-,TRBV7-2,TRBJ1-5
TGTGCCAGCAGCCCGGGACAGGGGATGAGGGGCTACACCTTC,CASSPGQGMRGYTF,TRBD1,once,TRBV7-2,TRBJ1-2
TGTGCCAGCAGAGCTACAGGGAGTGGGCAAGAGACCCAGTACTTC,CASRATGSGQETQYF,-,-,TRBV6-1,TRBJ2-5
TGCGCCAGCAGCCAGGCCGCAGGGGCCAACTATGGCTACACCTTC,CASSQAAGANYGYTF,-,-,TRBV4-3,TRBJ1-2
TGCAGCGTATCGCAGGACAGGGCGGCTAGCGGCTACACCTTC,CSVSQDRAASGYTF,TRBD1,-,TRBV29-1,TRBJ1-2
TGCAGCGTTGAACCCCAGGGGAGCACTGAAGCTTTCTTT,CSVEPQGSTEAFF,-,-,TRBV29-1,TRBJ1-1
TGTGCCAGCAGCTCCCCGGACAGGAATGAGCAGTTCTTC,CASSSPDRNEQFF,TRBD1,-,TRBV7-3,TRBJ2-1
TGTGCCAGCAGCTTGGCGCAGAACACTGAAGCTTTCTTT,CASSLAQNTEAFF,-,-,TRBV5-6,TRBJ1-1
TGTGCCAGCAGCTTAGCCAGACTAGCGGGAGTCTACGAGCAGTACTTC,CASSLARLAGVYEQYF,TRBD2,-,TRBV7-8,TRBJ2-7
TGTGCCAGCAGCTCACAGGGCCGTCCCCTCCACTTT,CASSSQGRPLHF,-,-,TRBV7-9,TRBJ1-6
TGCAGCGTTGGAGGCAGAAGTCGAGACATTCAGTACTTC,CSVGGRSRDIQYF,-,-,TRBV29-1,TRBJ2-4
TGCGCCAGCAGTCAACCAGGGTACTTC,CASSQPGYF,-,-,TRBV23-1,TRBJ2-7
TGTGCCAGCAGCCTTCGGAGCTCCTACAATGAGCAGTTCTTC,CASSLRSSYNEQFF,-,once,TRBV7-2,TRBJ2-1
TGCAGCGTTAGTAGAGGTACCCCGAACACCGGGGAGCTGTTTTTT,CSVSRGTPNTGELFF,-,-,TRBV29-1,TRBJ2-2
TGCGCCAGCAGCCAAGTTGGGCCAGATGAAATGAACACTGAAGCTTTCTTT,CASSQVGPDEMNTEAFF,-,-,TRBV4-1,TRBJ1-1